Listed here are 20 T cell receptor beta chains from one sample, sequenced in a study of post-analysis software for immune sequencing data. General study findings and limits: The study found TRBV5-6, TRBV5-1 and TRBV20-1 among about five TRBV segments more frequent in patients than controls.

Each TCR beta cDNA library carried unique molecular identifiers. TCRdb redid the calling of the PCR reads with MiXCR, one entry per CDR3 protein. The table records roughly 800,000 distinct CDR3 sequences, less than 35% of them present only once. Their antigens remain unidentified. Sequenced: blood. The source of these receptors is a girl under 18 with multiple sclerosis.

This chain joins TRBV29-1 and TRBJ1-4, with a tentative D call TRBD1 (6 bases). V was trimmed by 4 bases and J by 4 bases, leaving 10 bases between them. The germline V gene has CDR1 SQVTM and CDR2 ANQGSEA. This CDR3 has 13 amino acids. The DNA for the CDR3 is TGCAGCGTTGGAGGGGGGATTAATGAAAAACTGTTTTTT. It yields the protein CSVGGGINEKLFF.

A remark on this clonotype: This sequence may be a read error, since a much larger clone differs from it by one base. The rearrangement uses TRBV20-1 and TRBJ2-1, with a possible D match to TRBD2 (6 bases). Per the germline V gene, CDR1 is DFQATT and CDR2 is SNEGSKA (reference sequence). The CDR3 has 15 residues. V was shortened by 5 bases and J by 3 bases, with 17 bases between the two germline ends. In DNA form, the CDR3 reads TGCAGTGCTCTCTTAGCGGAGGGGTACTACAATGAGCAGTTCTTC. Its translation is CSALLAEGYYNEQFF.

With regard to this clonotype: A junction boundary mismatches the germline segment, possibly from a read error. The chain is built from TRBV7-9 and TRBJ2-4, with D tentatively TRBD1 (6 bases). The last part of the DNA fits TRBJ2-7 better; the J call may be wrong. CDR3 length equals 16 residues. The germline CDR1 and CDR2 sequences are SEHNR and FQNEAQ (reference sequence). The CDR3 region is CASSLALSGASSEQYF. Here the CDR3 DNA reads TGTGCCAGCAGCTTAGCGTTGTCAGGGGCCTCCTCCGAGCAGTACTTC.

Concerning this clonotype itself: A much larger clone is a single base away; this may be a read error. The chain employs TRBV20-1 and TRBJ2-5; TRBD2 matches at 9 bases. Germline loops: CDR1 DFQATT, CDR2 SNEGSKA (reference sequence). This CDR3 comprises 15 residues. CDR3 protein: CSASVTAGGEETRYF. The DNA of the CDR3 is TGCAGTGCTAGCGTGACGGCGGGAGGGGAAGAGACCCGGTACTTC.

The chain combines TRBV29-1 with TRBJ2-1; D ambiguous. Judging by the DNA end, TRBJ2-7 fits better; the J call may be wrong. Germline V gene data show CDR1 as SQVTM and CDR2 as ANQGSEA. The CDR3 is 13 amino acids. CDR3: CSVGHSSYNEQYF. The CDR3 DNA reads TGCAGCGTTGGCCACAGCTCCTACAATGAGCAGTACTTC.

The rearrangement links TRBV20-1 to TRBJ2-3; D might be TRBD2 (7 bases). The CDR3 is 14 amino acids. The V and J ends lost 6 bases and 3 bases respectively, with 16 bases between them. Germline-derived CDR1 and CDR2 are DFQATT and SNEGSKA (reference sequence). The CDR3 loop reads CSAHGGGETDTQYF. CDR3 nucleotides: TGCAGTGCCCACGGAGGGGGGGAGACAGATACGCAGTATTTT.

The table lists this clonotype with many counts. The chain joins TRBV10-3 to TRBJ2-1; D unclear. Germline V lookup: CDR1 ENHRY, CDR2 SYGVKD. The CDR3 has 13 amino acids. Trimming took off 6 bases at V and 5 bases at J, with 11 bases between the two ends. CDR3 nucleotide sequence: TGTGCCATCAGCCAGGACCGGGACAATGAGCAGTTCTTC. Amino acids: CAISQDRDNEQFF.

The CDR3 reads CASSPLKGAPGANVLTF. Written as DNA, the CDR3 is TGTGCCAGCTCACCACTGAAGGGGGCTCCCGGGGCCAACGTCCTGACTTTC. The rearrangement uses TRBV18 and TRBJ2-6, with 7 bases matching TRBD1. CDR1 and CDR2 from the germline V gene are KGHSH and LQKENI. V shed 1 base, J shed 4 bases, and the junction held 7 bases outside the gene matches. The CDR3 runs to 17 residues.

The V call is TRBV18, the J call TRBJ1-2; 10 bases are a match to TRBD1. V gave up 6 bases and J gave up 1 base; unmatched junction bases: 14. Germline CDR1 and CDR2: KGHSH and LQKENI. The CDR3 sequence is 18 residues long. DNA for the CDR3: TGTGCCAGCTCGCCGCTGACAGGGGGCCTAAACTTTAACTATGGCTACACCTTC. It encodes CASSPLTGGLNFNYGYTF.

This clonotype has more than one count but fewer than ten. The V call is TRBV10-3, the J call TRBJ2-5; 10 bases match TRBD2. V lost 0 bases and J lost 2; bases outside the gene matches: 6. From germline, CDR1 is ENHRY and CDR2 SYGVKD. This CDR3 has 17 amino acids. The CDR3 region has the DNA TGTGCCATCAGTGAGTCCGCTAGCGGGGGCCCTCAAGAGACCCAGTACTTC. Its protein is CAISESASGGPQETQYF.

The chain combines TRBV7-9 with TRBJ2-5, with TRBD2 identical over 10 bases. V lost 5 bases to trimming and J lost 9 bases; unmatched junction nucleotides: 12. There are 15 residues in the CDR3. In germline, CDR1 is SEHNR, CDR2 FQNEAQ (reference sequence). CDR3: CASSPRTSGPWAQYF. The DNA of the CDR3 is TGTGCCAGCAGCCCCAGGACTAGCGGCCCTTGGGCCCAGTACTTC.

The J gene is TRBJ2-7, the V gene TRBV7-8, with TRBD2 identical over 12 bases. The germline V gene encodes CDR1 SGHVS and CDR2 FQNEAQ. The CDR3 is 16 amino acids. The V gene end was trimmed by 5 bases and the J gene end by 6 bases; junction bases not matched to a gene: 11. CDR3 in amino acids: CASSPEASGRVLEQYF. CDR3 bases: TGTGCCAGCAGCCCCGAGGCTAGCGGGAGGGTTCTCGAGCAGTACTTC.

This clonotype was detected only a few times. V and J are TRBV6-4 and TRBJ2-1; D might be TRBD1 or TRBD2, each matching 6 bases. Germline CDR1 reads MRHNA; CDR2 reads SNTAGT. The V and J ends lost 2 bases and 6 bases respectively, with 14 bases between them. This CDR3 is 15 amino acids long. The CDR3 loop reads CASSDGGLTANEQFF. Here the CDR3 DNA reads TGTGCCAGCAGTGACGGGGGGCTTACGGCCAATGAGCAGTTCTTC.

This clonotype was detected many times. The CDR3 sequence is CSARDSGGGYEQYF. CDR3 nucleotide sequence: TGCAGTGCTAGAGATTCAGGCGGAGGCTACGAGCAGTACTTC. The chain employs TRBV20-1 and TRBJ2-7, with a possible D match to TRBD2 (5 bases). CDR3 length: 14 amino acids. Trimming took off 0 bases at V and 3 bases at J, with 12 bases between the two ends. From germline, CDR1 is DFQATT and CDR2 SNEGSKA (reference sequence).

The chain's CDR3 is CASRLTVGFSYNEQYF. The CDR3 DNA reads TGTGCCAGCAGACTGACTGTCGGCTTCTCCTACAATGAGCAGTACTTC. The chain carries TRBV6-5 and TRBJ2-5; D uncertain. Germline V CDR1 and CDR2: MNHEY, SVGAGI. The CDR3 totals 16 residues. The ends were cut back, 6 bases at V and 11 bases at J, with 28 bases in the middle.

The chain recombines TRBV20-1 with TRBJ1-2; perhaps TRBD1 as D (5 bases). Trimming pared 5 bases from V and 0 bases from J, leaving 19 bases between. Germline-derived CDR1 and CDR2 are DFQATT and SNEGSKA (reference sequence). This CDR3 region has 16 residues. CDR3 DNA sequence: TGCAGTGCTGGGGGGATTCAACAGAGATCTAACTATGGCTACACCTTC. Translating it yields CSAGGIQQRSNYGYTF.

This clonotype was detected many times. The J gene is TRBJ2-7, the V gene TRBV9, with TRBD1 identical over 10 bases. This CDR3 is 14 amino acids long. CDR1 and CDR2 (germline): SGDLS, YYNGEE. The V gene end was trimmed by 4 bases and the J gene end by 2 bases; junction bases not matched to a gene: 3. DNA of the CDR3: TGTGCCAGCAGCCGGACAGGGGGGACCTACGAGCAGTACTTC. Protein product: CASSRTGGTYEQYF.

The table lists this clonotype with a count of one. The J gene is TRBJ2-7, the V gene TRBV7-2; tentatively, D is TRBD1 (5 bases). The CDR3 runs 13 residues. Trimming removed 8 bases at V and 3 bases at J, with 14 bases between. Germline V gene data show CDR1 as SGHTA and CDR2 as FQGNSA. CDR3 in amino acids: CASEETASYEQYF. CDR3 DNA: TGTGCCAGCGAAGAGACAGCCAGCTACGAGCAGTACTTC.

The chain carries TRBV12-3 or TRBV12-4 and TRBJ2-3; TRBD2 matches 10 bases. This CDR3 is 14 amino acids long. V was clipped by 7 bases and J by 1 base; unmatched bases: 2. CDR3 sequence reads: CASTSGRGTDTQYF. In DNA, the CDR3 is TGTGCCAGCACTAGCGGGAGAGGCACAGATACGCAGTATTTT.

V is TRBV7-2 and J is TRBJ2-3, with D possibly being TRBD2 (6 bases). The germline V gene encodes CDR1 SGHTA and CDR2 FQGNSA. The CDR3 consists of 16 residues. The germline V and J ends were trimmed by 4 bases and 8 bases, with 22 bases remaining between them. The CDR3 DNA follows: TGTGCCAGCAGCTCGCTTAATTTGCAGGGAGGCGGTACGCAGTATTTT. Translating it yields CASSSLNLQGGGTQYF.